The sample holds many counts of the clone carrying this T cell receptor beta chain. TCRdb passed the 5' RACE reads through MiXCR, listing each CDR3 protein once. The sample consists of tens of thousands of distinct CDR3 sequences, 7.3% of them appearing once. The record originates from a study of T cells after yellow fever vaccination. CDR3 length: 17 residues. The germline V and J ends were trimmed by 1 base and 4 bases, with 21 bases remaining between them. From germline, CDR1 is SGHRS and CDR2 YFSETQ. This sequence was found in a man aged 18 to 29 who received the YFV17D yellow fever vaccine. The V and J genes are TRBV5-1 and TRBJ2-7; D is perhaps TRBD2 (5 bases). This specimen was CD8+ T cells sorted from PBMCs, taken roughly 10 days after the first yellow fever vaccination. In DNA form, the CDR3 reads TGCGCCAGCAGCTTGCTTCAAGGGCCAAACGGGATGTACGAGCAGTACTTC. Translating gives CASSLLQGPNGMYEQYF.